A single sample is the source of the 9 T cell receptor beta chains below, sequenced in a study of blood T cell repertoires in COVID-19. The protocol was immunoSEQ multiplex PCR, while the TCRdb copy is restricted to in-frame clones and leaves out a portion. The table has 200,000 to 250,000 clones, approximately 90% seen once. Sequenced input: PBMCs or T cells enriched from blood (not recorded which). The origin of the receptors is a woman aged 40 to 50 with acute COVID-19.

The rearrangement links TRBV7-9 to TRBJ1-4; possible D gene TRBD1, 6 bases. Germline values: CDR1 SEHNR, CDR2 FQNEAQ (reference sequence). This CDR3 is 14 amino acids long. V shed 5 bases and J shed 3 bases, with 10 bases lying between them. CDR3 bases: TGTGCCAGCAGCACGGGGGGCTCTAATGAAAAACTGTTTTTT. Encoded protein: CASSTGGSNEKLFF.

The chain has TRBV11-2 and TRBJ1-2; perhaps TRBD1 as D (6 bases). V was cut by 5 bases and J by 11 bases, with 21 bases left in between. CDR3 length equals 14 residues. Looked up from germline, CDR1 is SGHAT and CDR2 is FQNNGV. CDR3 in amino acids: CASSHRLGSGVYTF. CDR3 nucleotides: TGTGCCAGCAGCCACCGGCTCGGGTCAGGGGTATACACCTTC.

This chain uses TRBV2 with TRBJ2-5, with D possibly matching TRBD2 (5 bases). The CDR3 consists of 12 residues. Trimming left V 5 bases short and J 5 bases short, with 9 bases between. Per germline, CDR1 SNHLY and CDR2 FYNNEI. The CDR3 loop is CASSYSEETQYF. CDR3 bases: TGTGCCAGCAGTTATAGCGAGGAGACCCAGTACTTC.

The V and J genes are TRBV7-9 and TRBJ1-2; D is ambiguous. CDR3 length: 15 amino acids. Deletions cut 2 bases from V and 0 bases from J, with 10 bases between. Germline V gene data show CDR1 as SEHNR and CDR2 as FQNEAQ (reference sequence). This chain's CDR3 is CASSLSGSSNYGYTF. The CDR3 DNA reads TGTGCCAGCAGCTTATCAGGTTCTTCTAACTATGGCTACACCTTC.

This clone was observed a few times. CDR3 DNA sequence: TGTGCCAGCAGCTCACTAAACTCGGTCCTAAGCACAGATACGCAGTATTTT. Its translation is CASSSLNSVLSTDTQYF. The rearrangement links TRBV5-6 to TRBJ2-3; D gene uncertain. CDR1 and CDR2 (germline): SGHDT, YYEEEE. V was trimmed by 3 bases and J by 0 bases, leaving 17 bases between them. The CDR3 length is 17 residues.

This clone was detected only once. The chain joins TRBV29-1 to TRBJ1-2; possibly TRBD1 for D (5 bases). Trimming removed 4 bases at V and 6 bases at J, with 15 bases between. CDR1 is SQVTM, CDR2 ANQGSEA, per germline. The CDR3 length is 13 residues. The CDR3 protein is CSVGLRGVHGYTF. In DNA form, the CDR3 reads TGCAGCGTTGGCCTCCGGGGGGTTCATGGCTACACCTTC.

The chain joins TRBV2 to TRBJ1-5; 10 bases are shared with TRBD1. The CDR3 loop spans 15 amino acids. Germline-derived CDR1 and CDR2 are SNHLY and FYNNEI. Germline trimming cut 6 bases from V and 10 bases from J; bases unmatched to any gene: 12. The CDR3 reads CASREGTGASRPQHF. In nucleotides, the CDR3 is TGTGCCAGCAGGGAGGGGACAGGGGCCTCTCGTCCCCAGCATTTT.

The chain links TRBV15 to TRBJ1-6, with TRBD1 as a possible D gene (6 bases). Between the trimmed V and J ends, which lost 5 bases and 5 bases, there was a span of 16 bases. CDR1 and CDR2 from the germline V gene are LNHNV and YYDKDF (reference sequence). There are 16 residues in the CDR3. The CDR3 is CATSGPGEGNNSPLHF. CDR3 DNA: TGTGCCACCAGCGGACCAGGGGAGGGAAATAATTCACCCCTCCACTTT.

CDR3 region: CSVEDPGDREGYTF. CDR3 coding DNA: TGCAGCGTTGAAGATCCTGGGGACAGGGAAGGCTACACCTTC. The V and J genes are TRBV29-1 and TRBJ1-2; 9 positions match TRBD1. Looked up from germline, CDR1 is SQVTM and CDR2 is ANQGSEA. The junction had 7 bases not matched to a gene; V was cut back by 0 bases and J by 8 bases. The CDR3 has 14 amino acids.